The rows below give T cell receptor beta chains drawn from one sample of a study of blood T cell repertoires in COVID-19. Using immunoSEQ multiplex PCR, the repertoire was profiled, and TCRdb retains in-frame clones only, with some absent. This sample has about 180,000 clones; nearly 80% occur once, and the top ten carry over 13%. Sequencing was done on a sample of PBMCs or T cells enriched from blood (not recorded which). These receptors were collected from a man in his sixties who had been exposed to COVID-19. Each CDR3 is given with its conserved first and last residue. D genes are given only for firm matches.

TRBD1	TRBV4-1	TRBJ2-7	CASSQAPGQGMYEQYF
-	TRBV12-3/TRBV12-4	TRBJ2-7	CASSLSTGNEQYF
TRBD1	TRBV29-1	TRBJ1-4	CSVRAGTANEKLFF
-	TRBV9	TRBJ1-6	CASSVADYNSPLHF
TRBD2	TRBV29-1	TRBJ2-5	CSVRNPGLALLKETQYF
-	TRBV10-3	TRBJ1-5	CAISESEGTQPQHF
-	TRBV6-5	TRBJ1-2	CASGGTYGYTF
-	TRBV5-6	TRBJ2-1	CASMTRNEQFF
TRBD1	TRBV19	TRBJ2-3	CASSDRATDTQYF
-	TRBV6-6	TRBJ2-5	CASSYSPVGTQYF
-	TRBV9	TRBJ1-3	CASSARSQGPGNTIYF
-	TRBV25-1	TRBJ1-2	CASSDTWGYTF
TRBD2	TRBV11-3	TRBJ2-7	CASSLDRGLAEEQYF
TRBD2	TRBV27	TRBJ2-7	CASQDIRGLAGGRYEQYF
-	TRBV24-1	TRBJ2-2	CATSDPGSNTGELFF
-	TRBV6-5	TRBJ1-1	CASSYSLRNTEAFF
-	TRBV25-1	TRBJ2-3	CASSDKAADSTDTQYF